This TCR beta chain was sequenced for a study of regulatory T cells in long-lasting Graves disease. Relying on iRepertoire HTBI primers and Arm-PCR of CDR3 regions, the team built TCR beta libraries. TCRdb re-called the multiplex PCR reads through MiXCR, storing one row per CDR3 protein. There are roughly 520,000 distinct CDR3 sequences in the sample; 9.5% to 15% occur only once, and over 7% lies in the top ten. There are 12 residues in the CDR3. The germline V gene encodes CDR1 DFQATT and CDR2 SNEGSKA (reference sequence). V lost 7 bases and J lost 2, with 12 bases in between. This clonotype was counted ten times or more. As to time point: newly diagnosed GD, antithyroid drugs for less than 3 months. PBMCs were the source of the RNA used for TCR sequencing. The authors drew roughly 8.1 milliliters of peripheral blood into EDTA tubes. The same data also went into a second study, on T cells in Graves' hyperthyroidism and ophthalmopathy.

This sample comprised peripheral blood mononuclear cells (PBMCs), obtained at new diagnosis, from a patient treated with antithyroid drugs. The chain employs TRBV20-1 and TRBJ2-7; D perhaps matches TRBD2 (6 bases). This TCR derives from a woman in her thirties with Graves disease. The CDR3 spells CSVSREAYEQYF. CDR3 bases: TGCAGTGTTAGCAGGGAGGCCTACGAGCAGTACTTC.